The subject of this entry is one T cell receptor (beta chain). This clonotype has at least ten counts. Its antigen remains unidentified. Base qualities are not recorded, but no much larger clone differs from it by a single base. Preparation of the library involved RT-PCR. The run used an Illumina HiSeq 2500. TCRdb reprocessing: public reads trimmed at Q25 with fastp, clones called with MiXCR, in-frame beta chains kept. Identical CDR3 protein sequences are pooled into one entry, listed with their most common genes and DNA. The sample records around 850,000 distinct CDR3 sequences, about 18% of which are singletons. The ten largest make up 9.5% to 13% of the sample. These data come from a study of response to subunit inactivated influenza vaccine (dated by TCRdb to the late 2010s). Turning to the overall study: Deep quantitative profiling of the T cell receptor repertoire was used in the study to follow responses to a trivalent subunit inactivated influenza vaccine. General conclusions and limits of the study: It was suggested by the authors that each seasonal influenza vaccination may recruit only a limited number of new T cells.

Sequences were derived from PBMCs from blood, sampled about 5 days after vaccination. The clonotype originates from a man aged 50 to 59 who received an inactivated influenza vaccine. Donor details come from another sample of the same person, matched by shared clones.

The CDR3 protein is CASSSMGGWEYF. The DNA sequence follows: TGTGCCAGCAGTTCCATGGGGGGCTGGGAGTACTTC. The chain is assembled from TRBV12-3 or TRBV12-4 and TRBJ2-7; the D gene is perhaps TRBD1 or TRBD2, as each covers 6 bases. V and J lose 4 bases and 11 bases, and a span of 15 bases separates them. The CDR3 holds 12 amino acids from the cysteine to the phenylalanine. The sequence is cut down to CDR3 DNA, 36 bases in frame from base 1.